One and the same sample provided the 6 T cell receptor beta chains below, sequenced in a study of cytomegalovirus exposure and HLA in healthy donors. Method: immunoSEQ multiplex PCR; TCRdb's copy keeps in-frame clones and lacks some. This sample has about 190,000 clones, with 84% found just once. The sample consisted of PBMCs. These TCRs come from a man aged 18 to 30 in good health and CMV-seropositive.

The CDR3 sequence is CASSVAVTYEQYF. The CDR3 DNA reads as TGTGCCAGCAGCGTGGCCGTGACCTACGAGCAGTACTTC. This chain joins TRBV9 and TRBJ2-7; D gene uncertain. There are 13 residues in the CDR3. V dropped 2 bases and J dropped 2 bases, with 8 bases sitting between them. The germline gives CDR1 SGDLS, CDR2 YYNGEE.

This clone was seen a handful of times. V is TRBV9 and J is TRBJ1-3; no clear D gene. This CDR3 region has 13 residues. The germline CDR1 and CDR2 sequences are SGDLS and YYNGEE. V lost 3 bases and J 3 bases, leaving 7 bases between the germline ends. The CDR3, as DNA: TGTGCCAGCAGCGCACCTAGTGGAAACACCATATATTTT. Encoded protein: CASSAPSGNTIYF. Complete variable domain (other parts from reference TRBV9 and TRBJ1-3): DSGVTQTPKHLITATGQRVTLRCSPRSGDLSVYWYQQSLDQGLQFLIQYYNGEERAKGNILERFSAQQFPDLHSELNLSSLELGDSALYFCASSAPSGNTIYFGEGSWLTVV.

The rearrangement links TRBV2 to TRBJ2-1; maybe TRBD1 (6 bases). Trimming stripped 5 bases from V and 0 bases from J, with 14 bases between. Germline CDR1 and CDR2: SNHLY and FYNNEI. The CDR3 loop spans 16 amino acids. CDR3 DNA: TGTGCCAGCAGTACCAACAGGGAAAGCTCCTACAATGAGCAGTTCTTC. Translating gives CASSTNRESSYNEQFF.

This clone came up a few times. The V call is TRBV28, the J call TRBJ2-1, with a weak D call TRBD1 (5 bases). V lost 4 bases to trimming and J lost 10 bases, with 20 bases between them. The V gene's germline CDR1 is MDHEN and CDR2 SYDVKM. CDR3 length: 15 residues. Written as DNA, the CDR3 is TGTGCCAGCAGTTCAGGCAGGGTGGGTGTCAGGGAGCAGTTCTTC. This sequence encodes CASSSGRVGVREQFF.

Here the CDR3 DNA reads TGCGCCAGCTCCCCGGGCGGGGGGGTCTACGAGCAGTACTTC. It encodes CASSPGGGVYEQYF. This chain links TRBV4-3 with TRBJ2-7; 9 bases map to TRBD2. With 8 bases clipped from V and 3 bases from J, the junction kept 8 bases outside the gene matches. CDR1 and CDR2 (germline): LGHNA, YSLEER. This CDR3 has 14 residues.

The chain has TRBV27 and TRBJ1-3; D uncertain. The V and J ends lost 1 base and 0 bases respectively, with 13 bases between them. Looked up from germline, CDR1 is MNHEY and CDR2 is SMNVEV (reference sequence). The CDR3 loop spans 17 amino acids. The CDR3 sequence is CASSLYGRPYSGNTIYF. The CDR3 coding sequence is TGTGCCAGCAGTTTATACGGCAGGCCTTACTCTGGAAACACCATATATTTT.